The T cell receptor (beta chain) under discussion was sequenced for a study of blood T cells in healthy people across ages. In the study overall: Template-switching capture recovered about one barcoded beta molecule per two T cells. General observations from the study: Age showed a roughly linear inverse relationship with TCR beta diversity per million T cells.

Only a few counts were recorded for this clonotype. Its antigen remains unidentified. PBMCs were isolated at a quantity of at least 6 million per sample. Together with a sample-barcoded 5' primer, a J-beta primer mix was included in a second PCR lasting about 6 to 11 cycles. MiXCR, run by TCRdb on the 5' RACE reads, gives a single entry per CDR3 protein. Of around 1,500,000 distinct CDR3 sequences in the sample, roughly 28% were seen once. Per the germline V gene, CDR1 is DFQATT and CDR2 is SNEGSKA (reference sequence). This CDR3 region has 13 residues. V dropped 1 base and J dropped 11; count of bases not matched to a gene: 8.

The receptor was isolated from a young woman in good health. The specimen was blood. This sequence joins TRBV20-1 and TRBJ2-5; 9 nucleotides match TRBD1. The CDR3 region is CSARVQGAREQYF. The CDR3 nucleotides read TGCAGTGCTAGAGTACAGGGGGCACGTGAGCAGTACTTC.